This TCR beta chain came from a study of regulatory T cells in long-lasting Graves disease. With iRepertoire HTBI primers and Arm-PCR of CDR3 regions, TCR beta libraries were built. TCRdb recomputed calls from the multiplex PCR reads with MiXCR, one row per CDR3 protein. This repertoire shows about 400,000 distinct CDR3 sequences, about 15% found once; its top ten account for approximately 7.6%. This clonotype was picked up many times. V was clipped by 3 bases and J by 3 bases, with 5 bases between them. Germline lookup yields CDR1 SQVTM and CDR2 ANQGSEA. This CDR3 spans 11 amino acids. This sample's time point: newly diagnosed GD, antithyroid drugs for less than 3 months. Isolated PBMC RNA provided the starting material for the TCR library. This sample also belongs to another study, concerning T cells in Graves' hyperthyroidism and ophthalmopathy. That paper notes: The study left out patients who had uncontrolled infection, other autoimmune disease, pregnancy or lactation.

V gene TRBV29-1 combines with J gene TRBJ1-2; unclear D gene. The sequenced sample was peripheral blood mononuclear cells (PBMCs), obtained at new diagnosis, from a patient treated with antithyroid drugs. The source is a woman in her 40s with Graves disease. CDR3 residues: CSVERDYGYTF. Here the CDR3 DNA reads TGCAGCGTTGAGAGGGACTATGGCTACACCTTC.